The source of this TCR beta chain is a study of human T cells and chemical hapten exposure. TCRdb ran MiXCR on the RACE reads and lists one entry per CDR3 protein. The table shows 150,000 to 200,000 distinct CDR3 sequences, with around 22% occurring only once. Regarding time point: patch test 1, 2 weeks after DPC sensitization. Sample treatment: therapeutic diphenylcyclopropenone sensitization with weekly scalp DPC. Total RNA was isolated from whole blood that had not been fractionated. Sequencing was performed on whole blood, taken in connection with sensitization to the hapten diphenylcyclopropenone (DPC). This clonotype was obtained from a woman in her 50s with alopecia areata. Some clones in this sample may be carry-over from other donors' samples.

CDR3 residues: CASSLGGTTTDTQYF. The DNA for the CDR3 is TGTGCCAGCAGCTTAGGGGGGACTACCACAGATACGCAGTATTTT. The genes are TRBV7-6 and TRBJ2-3; 7 bases line up with TRBD2. V gave up 1 base and J gave up 2 bases; unmatched junction bases: 3. The V gene's germline CDR1 is SGHVS and CDR2 FNYEAQ. The CDR3 runs 15 residues.